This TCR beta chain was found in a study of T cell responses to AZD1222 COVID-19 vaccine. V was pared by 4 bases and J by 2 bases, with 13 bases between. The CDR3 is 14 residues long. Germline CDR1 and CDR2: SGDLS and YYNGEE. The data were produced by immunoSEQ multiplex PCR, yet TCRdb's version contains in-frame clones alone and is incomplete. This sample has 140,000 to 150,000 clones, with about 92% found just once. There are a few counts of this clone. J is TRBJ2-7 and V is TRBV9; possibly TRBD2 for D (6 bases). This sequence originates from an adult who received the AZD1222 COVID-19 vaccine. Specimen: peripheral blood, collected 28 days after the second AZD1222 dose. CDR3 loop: CASSPGGTAYEQYF. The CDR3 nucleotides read TGTGCCAGCAGCCCCGGAGGGACGGCCTACGAGCAGTACTTC.